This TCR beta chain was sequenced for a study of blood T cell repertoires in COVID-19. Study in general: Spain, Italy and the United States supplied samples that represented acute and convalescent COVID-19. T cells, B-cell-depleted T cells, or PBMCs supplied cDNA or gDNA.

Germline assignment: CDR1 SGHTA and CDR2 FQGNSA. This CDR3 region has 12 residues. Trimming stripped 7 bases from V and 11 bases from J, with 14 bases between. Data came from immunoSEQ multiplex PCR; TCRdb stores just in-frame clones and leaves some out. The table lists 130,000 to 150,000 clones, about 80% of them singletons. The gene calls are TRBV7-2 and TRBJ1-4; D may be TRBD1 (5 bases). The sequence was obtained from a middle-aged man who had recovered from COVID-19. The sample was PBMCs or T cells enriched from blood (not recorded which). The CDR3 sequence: CASTLVRGKLFF. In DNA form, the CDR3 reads TGTGCCAGCACCCTCGTTAGGGGTAAACTGTTTTTT.